This TCR beta chain derives from a study of cytomegalovirus exposure and HLA in healthy donors. This CDR3 contains 15 residues. Germline V gives CDR1 SEHNR, CDR2 FQNEAQ (reference sequence). PCR employed 60 Vbeta and 13 Jbeta primers. Sequencing used immunoSEQ multiplex PCR; TCRdb keeps in-frame clones, though not all of them. The sample includes around 190,000 clones, about 77% seen only once; the top ten take over 4%. Concerning this clone: The junction differs from germline at one of its ends, possibly a read error.

The sequence was collected from a man aged 25 to 45 in good health and CMV-seropositive. J is TRBJ2-7 and V is TRBV7-9; 7 nucleotides line up with TRBD1. The sample was PBMCs. CDR3 sequence reads: CSSSARDRIPYEQYF. The CDR3 coding sequence is TGTTCCAGCAGCGCACGGGACAGAATACCCTACGAGCAGTACTTC.